Below, 3 T cell receptor beta chains from the same sample are listed, as sequenced in a study of Graves' ophthalmopathy and Graves' hyperthyroidism. For repertoire sequencing, the TCR beta CDR3 regions were amplified from RNA transcripts. HTBI-primed first-round RT-PCR preceded second-round multiplex PCR. Using its own MiXCR run on the multiplex PCR reads, TCRdb lists one record per CDR3 protein. Of 300,000 to 350,000 distinct CDR3 sequences detected, roughly 16% appear once; the ten largest clones hold approximately 13%. The specimen was peripheral blood. These receptors were taken from an adult man with Graves' ophthalmopathy.

This clonotype appeared many times. The gene calls are TRBV10-3 and TRBJ2-7; unclear D gene. This CDR3 is built from 13 residues. V lost 2 bases, J lost 3 bases, and 8 bases lay in between. Germline values: CDR1 ENHRY, CDR2 SYGVKD. The CDR3 reads CAISEADYYEQYF. The DNA of the CDR3 is TGTGCCATCAGTGAGGCGGATTACTACGAGCAGTACTTC.

In its sample, this clonotype was seen many times. V and J are TRBV4-1 and TRBJ2-2; TRBD1 is a possible D gene (6 bases). V was shortened by 0 bases and J by 9 bases, with 11 bases between the two germline ends. The CDR3 has 14 amino acids. The germline CDR1 and CDR2 sequences are MGHRA and YSYEKL. The CDR3: CASSQDWGPRELFF. The CDR3 nucleotides read TGCGCCAGCAGCCAAGATTGGGGGCCCCGGGAGCTGTTTTTT.

In regard to this clonotype: Its ends do not fully match the called genes, so a read error is possible. The chain uses TRBV15 and TRBJ2-5; TRBD2 matches at 14 bases. The CDR3 is 16 residues long. CDR1 is LNHNV, CDR2 YYDKDF, per germline (reference sequence). The CDR3 reads CATSRTSGGGHETLYF. Written as DNA, the CDR3 is TGTGCCACCAGCAGGACTAGCGGGGGGGGTCATGAGACCCTGTACTTC.